The subject of this entry is one T cell receptor (beta chain). The junction had 7 bases not matched to a gene; V was cut back by 5 bases and J by 7 bases. CDR1 SGHDN and CDR2 FVKESK come from the germline V gene. This CDR3 contains 14 residues. The data originate from a study of blood T cell repertoires in COVID-19. Study background: Italy, Spain and the United States were the sources of the convalescent and acute COVID-19 samples. T cells, B-cell-depleted T cells, or PBMCs supplied cDNA or gDNA.

Authors' data handling: Quantification of nucleated cells was approximated via reference gene primer amplification. The data were produced by immunoSEQ multiplex PCR, yet TCRdb's version contains in-frame clones alone and is incomplete. The V and J calls and the clone size are those of that table, but D and trimming were determined from the DNA. Here the sample spans 150,000 to 200,000 clones, over 75% being singletons. V is TRBV14 and J is TRBJ2-7, with 11 positions matching TRBD1. The sequence derives from a man in his sixties with acute or convalescent COVID-19. The sequencing sample was made of peripheral blood. In DNA form, the CDR3 reads TGTGCCAGCAGCACCGGACAGGGGGCGAGTGAGCAGTACTTC. It specifies CASSTGQGASEQYF.